The rows below give T cell receptor beta chains drawn from one sample of a study of blood T cell repertoires in COVID-19. Only in-frame clones appear in the TCRdb table, and some are missing; sequencing was by immunoSEQ multiplex PCR. The table records more than 250,000 clones, approximately 89% of them present only once. Sequenced: peripheral blood. The origin of the receptors is a woman aged 25 to 45 with COVID-19, enrolled during active disease. CDR3s include the opening cysteine and the closing phenylalanine or tryptophan. Each record gives: CDR3 DNA, CDR3 protein, D gene, J gene, clone size, V gene. A D gene is named only where the DNA matches it firmly. Only some rows state a clone size, as once, few, many or a class for expanded clones.

TGCGCCAGCAGCCGCAATCCCAGGAGGGTAGGTGAAAAACTGTTTTTT	CASSRNPRRVGEKLFF	-	TRBJ1-4	-	TRBV4-3
TGTGCCTGGAACGGCGGGGTCGGTAGCAATCAGCCCCAGCATTTT	CAWNGGVGSNQPQHF	-	TRBJ1-5	-	TRBV30
TGCGCCAGCAGCGTGACAGGTACCTACGAGCAGTACTTC	CASSVTGTYEQYF	-	TRBJ2-7	-	TRBV4-1
TGTGCCAGCAGCCTCCTGGGGGCATCGAACACTGAAGCTTTCTTT	CASSLLGASNTEAFF	-	TRBJ1-1	-	TRBV14
TGTGCCAGCAGCTTTATACCTCGCGGGGGGGCACGAAAGACCCAGTACTTC	CASSFIPRGGARKTQYF	TRBD2	TRBJ2-5	-	TRBV5-6
TGTGCCAGCAGTTCACGACCGGGACAGGGCAACACCATATATTTT	CASSSRPGQGNTIYF	TRBD1	TRBJ1-3	-	TRBV7-9
TGTGCCAGCCTACTTCAGGGGGCCGGTGGAAACACCATATATTTT	CASLLQGAGGNTIYF	TRBD1	TRBJ1-3	-	TRBV6-5
TGCAGTGCTAGTTTTCTGACGGAACCAGGATCACCCCTCCACTTT	CSASFLTEPGSPLHF	-	TRBJ1-6	-	TRBV20-1
TGTGCCAGCGAGCAGCGGGGGGATCCAGATACGCAGTATTTT	CASEQRGDPDTQYF	TRBD2	TRBJ2-3	-	TRBV7-9
TGTGCCAGCAGCCAGAACCCAGGGGTAGGAACCGGGGAGCTGTTTTTT	CASSQNPGVGTGELFF	-	TRBJ2-2	-	TRBV4-2
TGTGCCAGCGGGGATGGGGGGACCATGAACACTGAAGCTTTCTTT	CASGDGGTMNTEAFF	-	TRBJ1-1	once	TRBV28
TGTGCCAGCTCACCAAATCAGGGCCCCCCCACAGATACGCAGTATTTT	CASSPNQGPPTDTQYF	-	TRBJ2-3	-	TRBV18
TGTGCCAGCAGCCAATTCGGGAGCTCCTACGAGCAGTACTTC	CASSQFGSSYEQYF	-	TRBJ2-7	-	TRBV16
TGTGCCAGCTCACCACCGGGACAGGGAACAGATACGCAGTATTTT	CASSPPGQGTDTQYF	TRBD1	TRBJ2-3	-	TRBV18
TGTGCCAGCAGCCAAGGAGTGGGCCACTACGAGCAGTACTTC	CASSQGVGHYEQYF	-	TRBJ2-7	-	TRBV3-1/TRBV3-2
TGTGCCGGTCGGTGGAGCCTAAATCAGCCCCAGCATTTT	CAGRWSLNQPQHF	-	TRBJ1-5	-	TRBV30
TGTGCCAGCAGCTTAGGAGGAGTCGGGGCAGATACGCAGTATTTT	CASSLGGVGADTQYF	-	TRBJ2-3	once	TRBV7-9
TGTGCCAGCAGCCCGTCGGTCGCCGGGGAGCTGTTTTTT	CASSPSVAGELFF	-	TRBJ2-2	once	TRBV7-3
TGTGCCAGCAGTGCACTAGCGGGGTCCGATGAGCAGTTCTTC	CASSALAGSDEQFF	TRBD2	TRBJ2-1	-	TRBV6-6
TGTGCCAGCAGCCGCGGCAACTCTCAAGAGACCCAGTACTTC	CASSRGNSQETQYF	-	TRBJ2-5	-	TRBV5-8
TGTGCCAGCAGCAGGGGACTAGCCCCCGCCGGGGAGCTGTTTTTT	CASSRGLAPAGELFF	TRBD2	TRBJ2-2	-	TRBV5-5
TGTGCCAGCAGTTCTTGGGACACGGGCGAGCAGTACTTC	CASSSWDTGEQYF	-	TRBJ2-7	-	TRBV6-2/TRBV6-3
TGTGCCAGCATGGGCTTCTCTGGAAACACCATATATTTT	CASMGFSGNTIYF	-	TRBJ1-3	few	TRBV7-9
TGTGCCAGCAGCTTTTCCGGTGGGGCCGATCAGCCCCAGCATTTT	CASSFSGGADQPQHF	-	TRBJ1-5	-	TRBV7-2
TGTGCCAGTACCGATCACCGGGACAGGGGGCAAACCGGGGAGCTGTTTTTT	CASTDHRDRGQTGELFF	TRBD1	TRBJ2-2	-	TRBV19
TGTGCCAGCAGCTTACAAAGGACTAGCGGGAACCAAGAGACCCAGTACTTC	CASSLQRTSGNQETQYF	TRBD2	TRBJ2-5	-	TRBV7-2
TGTGCCAGCAGCCGGGACAGGGGAGCTGAAGCTTTCTTT	CASSRDRGAEAFF	TRBD1	TRBJ1-1	-	TRBV3-1/TRBV3-2
TGTGCCACCAGTGAAGGGACAGGAGCCAATGAAAAACTGTTTTTT	CATSEGTGANEKLFF	TRBD1	TRBJ1-4	-	TRBV24-1
TGCGCCAGCAGCAACCGACAGGGGGGAATGAACACTGAAGCTTTCTTT	CASSNRQGGMNTEAFF	TRBD1	TRBJ1-1	-	TRBV5-1
TGTGCCAGCGAGACAGGACCTAATCAGCCCCAGCATTTT	CASETGPNQPQHF	-	TRBJ1-5	once	TRBV7-9
TGTGCCAGCAGCGTAGGACAGGGGGCGGTCTACACCTTC	CASSVGQGAVYTF	TRBD1	TRBJ1-2	-	TRBV9
TGTGCCAGCAGCCAAGGACTAGCGGGGGCTAACTACGAGCAGTACTTC	CASSQGLAGANYEQYF	TRBD2	TRBJ2-7	once	TRBV3-1/TRBV3-2
TGTGCCAGCAGTCTGACAGATACGCAGTATTTT	CASSLTDTQYF	-	TRBJ2-3	-	TRBV6-2/TRBV6-3
TGTGCCAGCAGCCCGGGGACAGGTTATAACTATGGCTACACCTTC	CASSPGTGYNYGYTF	TRBD1	TRBJ1-2	-	TRBV6-2/TRBV6-3
TGTGCCAGCAGTTATCAGGGGAACACTGAAGCTTTCTTT	CASSYQGNTEAFF	-	TRBJ1-1	-	TRBV11-2
TGTGCCAGCAGCGCCCAGGGGGCGATGGATCAGCCCCAGCATTTT	CASSAQGAMDQPQHF	TRBD1	TRBJ1-5	-	TRBV7-9
TGTGCCAGCAACGAGGGGGGGAAGGACACTGAAGCTTTCTTT	CASNEGGKDTEAFF	-	TRBJ1-1	-	TRBV5-6
TGTGCCTGCTCAGGACTAGCGGGCTCCTACGAGCAGTACTTC	CACSGLAGSYEQYF	TRBD2	TRBJ2-7	-	TRBV30
TGCGCCAGCATCGAGGGACTAGCACCCACAGAGACCCAGTACTTC	CASIEGLAPTETQYF	TRBD2	TRBJ2-5	-	TRBV5-1
TGTGCCAGCAGTTTGGGCTGGCAAGAGACCCAGTACTTC	CASSLGWQETQYF	-	TRBJ2-5	-	TRBV12-3/TRBV12-4
TGTGCCAGCAGCCTCGCGGGAGTTACGGGGGAGCTGTTTTTT	CASSLAGVTGELFF	TRBD2	TRBJ2-2	-	TRBV9